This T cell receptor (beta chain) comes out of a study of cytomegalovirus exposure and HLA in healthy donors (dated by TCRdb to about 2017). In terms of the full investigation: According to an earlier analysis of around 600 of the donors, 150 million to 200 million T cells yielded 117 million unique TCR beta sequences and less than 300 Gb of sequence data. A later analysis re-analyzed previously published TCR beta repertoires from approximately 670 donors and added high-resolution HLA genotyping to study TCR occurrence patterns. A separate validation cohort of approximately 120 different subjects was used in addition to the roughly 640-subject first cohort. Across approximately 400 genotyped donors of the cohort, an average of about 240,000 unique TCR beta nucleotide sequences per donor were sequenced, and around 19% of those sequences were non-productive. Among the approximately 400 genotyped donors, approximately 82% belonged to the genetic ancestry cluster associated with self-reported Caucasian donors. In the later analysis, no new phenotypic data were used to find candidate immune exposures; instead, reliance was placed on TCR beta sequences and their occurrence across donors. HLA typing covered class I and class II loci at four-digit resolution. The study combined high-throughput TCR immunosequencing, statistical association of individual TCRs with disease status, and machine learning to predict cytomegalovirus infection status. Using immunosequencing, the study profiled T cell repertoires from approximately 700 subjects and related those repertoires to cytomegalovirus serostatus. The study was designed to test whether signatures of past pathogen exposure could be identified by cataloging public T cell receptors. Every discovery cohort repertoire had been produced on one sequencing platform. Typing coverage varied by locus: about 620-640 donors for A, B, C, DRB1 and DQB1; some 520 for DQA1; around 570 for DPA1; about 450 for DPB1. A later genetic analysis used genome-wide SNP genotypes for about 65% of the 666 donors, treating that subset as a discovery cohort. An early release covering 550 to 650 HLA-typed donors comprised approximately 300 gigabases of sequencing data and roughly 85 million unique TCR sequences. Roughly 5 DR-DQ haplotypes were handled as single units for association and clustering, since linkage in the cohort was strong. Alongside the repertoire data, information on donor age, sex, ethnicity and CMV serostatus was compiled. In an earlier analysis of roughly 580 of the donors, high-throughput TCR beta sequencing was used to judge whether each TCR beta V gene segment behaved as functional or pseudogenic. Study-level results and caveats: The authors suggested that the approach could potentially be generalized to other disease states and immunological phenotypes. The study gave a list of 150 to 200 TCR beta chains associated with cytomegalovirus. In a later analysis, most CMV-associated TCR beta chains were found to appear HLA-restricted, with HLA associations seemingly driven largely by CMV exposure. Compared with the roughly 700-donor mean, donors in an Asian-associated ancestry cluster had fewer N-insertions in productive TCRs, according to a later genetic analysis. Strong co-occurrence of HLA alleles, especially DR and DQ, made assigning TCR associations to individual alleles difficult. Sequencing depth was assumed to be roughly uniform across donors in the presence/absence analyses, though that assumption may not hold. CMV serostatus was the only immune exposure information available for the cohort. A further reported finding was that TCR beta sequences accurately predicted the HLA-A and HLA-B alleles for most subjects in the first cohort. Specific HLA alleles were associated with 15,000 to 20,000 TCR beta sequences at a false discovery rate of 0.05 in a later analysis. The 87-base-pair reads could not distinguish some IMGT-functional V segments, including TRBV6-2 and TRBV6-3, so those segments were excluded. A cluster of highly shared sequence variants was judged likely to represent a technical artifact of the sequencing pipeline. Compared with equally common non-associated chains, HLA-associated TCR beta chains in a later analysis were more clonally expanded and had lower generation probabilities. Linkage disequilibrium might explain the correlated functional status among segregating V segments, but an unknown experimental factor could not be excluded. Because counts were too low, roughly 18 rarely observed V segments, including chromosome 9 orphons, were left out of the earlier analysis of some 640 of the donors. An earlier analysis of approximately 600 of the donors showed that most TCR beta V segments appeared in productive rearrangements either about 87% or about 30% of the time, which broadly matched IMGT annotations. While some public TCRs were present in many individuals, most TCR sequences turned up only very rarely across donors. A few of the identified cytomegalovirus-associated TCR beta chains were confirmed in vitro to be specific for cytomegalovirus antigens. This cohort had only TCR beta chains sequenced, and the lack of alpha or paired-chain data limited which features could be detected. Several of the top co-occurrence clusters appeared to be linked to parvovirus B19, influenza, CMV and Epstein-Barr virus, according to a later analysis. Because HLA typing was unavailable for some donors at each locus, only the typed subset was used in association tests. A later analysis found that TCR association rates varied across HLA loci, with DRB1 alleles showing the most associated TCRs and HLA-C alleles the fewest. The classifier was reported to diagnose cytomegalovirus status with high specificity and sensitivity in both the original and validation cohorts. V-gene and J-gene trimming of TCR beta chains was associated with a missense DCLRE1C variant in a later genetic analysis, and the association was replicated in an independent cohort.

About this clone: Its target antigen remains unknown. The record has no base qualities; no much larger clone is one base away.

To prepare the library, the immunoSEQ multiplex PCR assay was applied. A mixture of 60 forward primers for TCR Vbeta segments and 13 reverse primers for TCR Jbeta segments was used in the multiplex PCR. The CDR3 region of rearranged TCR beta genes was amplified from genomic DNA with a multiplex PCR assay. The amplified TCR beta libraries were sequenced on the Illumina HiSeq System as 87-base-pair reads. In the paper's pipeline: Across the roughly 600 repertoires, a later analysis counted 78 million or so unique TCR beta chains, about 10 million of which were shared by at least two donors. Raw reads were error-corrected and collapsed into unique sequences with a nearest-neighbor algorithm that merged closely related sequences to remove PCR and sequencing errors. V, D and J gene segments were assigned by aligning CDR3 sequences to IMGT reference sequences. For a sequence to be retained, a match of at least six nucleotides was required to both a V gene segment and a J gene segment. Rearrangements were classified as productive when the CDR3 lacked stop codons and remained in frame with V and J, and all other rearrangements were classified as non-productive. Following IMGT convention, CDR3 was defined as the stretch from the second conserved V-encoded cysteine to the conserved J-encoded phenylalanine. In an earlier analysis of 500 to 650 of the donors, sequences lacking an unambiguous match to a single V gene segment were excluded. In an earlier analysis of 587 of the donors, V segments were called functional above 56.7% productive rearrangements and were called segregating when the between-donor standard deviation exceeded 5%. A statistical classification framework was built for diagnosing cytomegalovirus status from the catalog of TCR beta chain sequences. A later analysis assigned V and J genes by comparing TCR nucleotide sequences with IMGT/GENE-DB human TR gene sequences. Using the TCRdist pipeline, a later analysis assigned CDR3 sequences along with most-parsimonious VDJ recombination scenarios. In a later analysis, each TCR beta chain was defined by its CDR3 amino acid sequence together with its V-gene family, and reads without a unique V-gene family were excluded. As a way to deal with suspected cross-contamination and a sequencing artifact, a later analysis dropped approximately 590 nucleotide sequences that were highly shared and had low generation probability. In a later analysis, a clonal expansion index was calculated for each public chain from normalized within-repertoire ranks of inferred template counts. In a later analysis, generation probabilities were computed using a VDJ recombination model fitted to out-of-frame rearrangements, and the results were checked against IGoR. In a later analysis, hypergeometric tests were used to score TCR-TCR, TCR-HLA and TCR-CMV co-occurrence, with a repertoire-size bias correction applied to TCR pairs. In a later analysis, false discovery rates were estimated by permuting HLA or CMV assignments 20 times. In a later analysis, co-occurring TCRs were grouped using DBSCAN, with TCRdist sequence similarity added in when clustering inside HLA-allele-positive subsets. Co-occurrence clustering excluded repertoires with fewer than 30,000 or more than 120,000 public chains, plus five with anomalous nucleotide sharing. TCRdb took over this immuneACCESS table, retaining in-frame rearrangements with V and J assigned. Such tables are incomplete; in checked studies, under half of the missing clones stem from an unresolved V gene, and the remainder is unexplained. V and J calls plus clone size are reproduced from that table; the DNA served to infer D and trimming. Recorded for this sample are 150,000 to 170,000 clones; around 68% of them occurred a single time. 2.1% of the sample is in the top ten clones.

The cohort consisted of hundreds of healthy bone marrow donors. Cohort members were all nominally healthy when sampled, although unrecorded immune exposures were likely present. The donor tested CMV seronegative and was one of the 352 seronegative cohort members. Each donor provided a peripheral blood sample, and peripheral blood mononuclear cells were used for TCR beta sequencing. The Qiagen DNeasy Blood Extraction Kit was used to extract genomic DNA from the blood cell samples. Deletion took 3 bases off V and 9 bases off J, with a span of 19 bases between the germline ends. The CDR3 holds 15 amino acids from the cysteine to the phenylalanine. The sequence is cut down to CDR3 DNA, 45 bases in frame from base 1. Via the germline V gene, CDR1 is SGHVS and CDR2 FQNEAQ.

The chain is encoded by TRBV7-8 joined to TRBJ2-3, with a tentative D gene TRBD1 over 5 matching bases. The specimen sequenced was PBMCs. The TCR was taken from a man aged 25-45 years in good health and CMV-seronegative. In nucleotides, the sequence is TGTGCCAGCAGCTTTCATCCCCGGACACCCGTCACGCAGTATTTT. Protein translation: CASSFHPRTPVTQYF. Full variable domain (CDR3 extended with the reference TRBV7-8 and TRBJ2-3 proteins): GAGVSQSPRYKVAKRGQDVALRCDPISGHVSLFWYQQALGQGPEFLTYFQNEAQLDKSGLPSDRFFAERPEGSVSTLKIQRTQQEDSAVYLCASSFHPRTPVTQYFGPGTRLTVL.